This entry features one T cell receptor beta chain sequence. What it binds is unknown. The entry originates in a study of T cells in Graves' hyperthyroidism and ophthalmopathy. Study outcomes and limitations: Most thyroid clonotypes with frequency above 0.001 were detected in blood.

RNA transcripts yielded amplified TCR beta CDR3 regions. Carried out on the TCR CDR3, a first-round RT-PCR used the HTBI primer set. TCRdb recomputed calls from the multiplex PCR reads with MiXCR, one row per CDR3 protein. Of hundreds of thousands of distinct CDR3 sequences in the sample, 24% were seen once. The PBMCs were sourced from fresh peripheral blood (approximately 9 ml). CDR3 length equals 14 residues. V dropped 3 bases and J dropped 3 bases, with 15 bases sitting between them. Germline V gives CDR1 DFQATT, CDR2 SNEGSKA (reference sequence). The origin of this receptor is a woman aged 35 to 49 with Graves' ophthalmopathy. The genes are TRBV20-1 and TRBJ2-7, with a tentative D call TRBD2 (6 bases). Source material: blood. The CDR3 here is CSASVVADYYEQYF. The CDR3 nucleotides are TGCAGTGCTAGTGTGGTAGCGGATTACTACGAGCAGTACTTC.